The clone carrying this TCR beta chain was seen many times. This CDR3 region has 14 residues. Per the germline V gene, CDR1 is SGHNT and CDR2 is YYREEE (reference sequence). V gave up 0 bases and J gave up 4 bases, with 10 bases separating them. This specimen comes from a study of early T cells in non-severe SARS-CoV-2 infection. Individual cDNA molecules each received unique molecular identifiers attached to them. TCRdb re-called the 5' RACE reads with MiXCR, one entry per CDR3 protein. The sample lists roughly 48,000 distinct CDR3 sequences, 8% to 8.5% seen once, with 8.5% to 10% in the top ten. Sample: whole blood. The receptor was derived from an adult who was a healthcare worker with PCR-confirmed SARS-CoV-2 infection or an uninfected control (not recorded which). The chain carries TRBV5-4 and TRBJ1-1; tentative D call: TRBD1 (6 bases). DNA for the CDR3: TGTGCCAGCAGCTTGGAGGGCAGGGGCACTGAAGCTTTCTTT. This codes for CASSLEGRGTEAFF.